The 16 T cell receptor beta chains given below trace back to one sample, sequenced in a study of T cell responses to AZD1222 COVID-19 vaccine. The assay was immunoSEQ multiplex PCR, and TCRdb's table has in-frame clones only and misses some. The sample contains about 86,000 clones, almost 90% of which appear only once. The material sequenced was peripheral blood, taken 28 days after the second AZD1222 dose. These receptors were collected from an adult who received the AZD1222 COVID-19 vaccine.

V usage is TRBV27 and J usage is TRBJ2-2; TRBD1 aligns across 11 bases. With 3 bases clipped from V and 1 base from J, the junction kept 7 bases outside the gene matches. CDR1 and CDR2 (germline): MNHEY, SMNVEV (reference sequence). CDR3 length: 18 amino acids. The CDR3 DNA follows: TGTGCCAGCAGTTTCCGGGACAGGGGGAGGGGGAACACCGGGGAGCTGTTTTTT. Protein: CASSFRDRGRGNTGELFF.

The rearrangement links TRBV14 to TRBJ1-1; possibly TRBD1 for D (5 bases). V was cut by 2 bases and J by 1 base, with 23 bases left in between. The CDR3 has 19 amino acids. Germline lookup yields CDR1 SGHDN and CDR2 FVKESK. CDR3 in amino acids: CASSQIRGSMSWSNTEAFF. Here the CDR3 DNA reads TGTGCCAGCAGCCAAATCCGGGGCAGCATGAGTTGGTCGAACACTGAAGCTTTCTTT.

The chain joins TRBV19 to TRBJ2-1, with D perhaps matching TRBD1 or TRBD2 (6 bases each). V lost 3 bases, J lost 2 bases, and 8 bases lay in between. This CDR3 contains 14 residues. Germline CDR1 LNHDA, CDR2 SQIVND (reference sequence). The CDR3, as DNA: TGTGCCAGTAGTATGGGGGGCGCCTACAATGAGCAGTTCTTC. This sequence encodes CASSMGGAYNEQFF.

The chain combines TRBV7-3 with TRBJ2-5; D is ambiguous. The CDR3 sequence is 13 residues long. Trimming cost V 1 base and J 0 bases, with 3 bases left between them. Germline V gene sequence: CDR1 SGHTA, CDR2 FQGTGA. The CDR3 region is CASSLNNQETQYF. CDR3 in DNA: TGTGCCAGCAGCTTAAACAACCAAGAGACCCAGTACTTC.

This clone was seen at least ten times. The rearrangement links TRBV2 to TRBJ2-7; D is perhaps TRBD1 or TRBD2 (6 bases each). Germline V gene sequence: CDR1 SNHLY, CDR2 FYNNEI. The CDR3 is made up of 14 amino acids. The germline V and J ends were trimmed by 8 bases and 4 bases, with 18 bases remaining between them. In DNA, the CDR3 is TGTGCCAGCCTTCTGGGGGGACAACCTTACGAGCAGTACTTC. It codes for CASLLGGQPYEQYF.

The chain has TRBV2 and TRBJ1-4, with D possibly TRBD1 on 6 matching bases. This CDR3 has 14 residues. Germline CDR1 reads SNHLY; CDR2 reads FYNNEI. Trimming stripped 3 bases from V and 5 bases from J, with 10 bases between. In nucleotides, the CDR3 is TGTGCCAGCAGTGACCACAGGGAGAATGAAAAACTGTTTTTT. It is translated as CASSDHRENEKLFF.

V gene TRBV6-5 combines with J gene TRBJ1-4; no reliable D call. This CDR3 region has 15 residues. Trimming removed 6 bases from V and 0 bases from J, with 11 bases in between. CDR1 and CDR2 (germline): MNHEY, SVGAGI. The CDR3 bases are TGTGCCAGCAGGCTGGGCGGTGCAACTAATGAAAAACTGTTTTTT. Translated, it gives CASRLGGATNEKLFF.

V and J are TRBV10-2 and TRBJ2-7; D remains unclear. The CDR3 is made up of 10 amino acids. V lost 6 bases and J lost 7, with 7 bases in between. Germline V gene sequence: CDR1 WSHSY, CDR2 SAAADI. As DNA, the CDR3 is TGCGCCAGCAGGTATCGGGAGCAGTACTTC. This translates into CASRYREQYF.

This clone appeared a few times. This chain connects TRBV6-6 to TRBJ1-2; no clear D. This CDR3 contains 14 residues. The V and J ends lost 5 bases and 4 bases respectively, with 14 bases between them. Germline values: CDR1 MNHNY, CDR2 SVGAGI (reference sequence). DNA for the CDR3: TGTGCCAGCAGTCAAGAGCCGGCTAGCTATGGCTACACCTTC. It is translated as CASSQEPASYGYTF.

The chain employs TRBV7-2 and TRBJ2-5; 10 nucleotides match TRBD2. Per germline, CDR1 SGHTA and CDR2 FQGNSA. The CDR3 sequence is 20 residues long. The junction had 14 bases not matched to a gene; V was cut back by 0 bases and J by 1 base. CDR3 loop: CASSLALISGRFTRQETQYF. The CDR3 region has the DNA TGTGCCAGCAGCTTAGCCCTTATTAGCGGGAGGTTTACCCGCCAAGAGACCCAGTACTTC.

The chain links TRBV6-5 to TRBJ2-1; 10 nucleotides match TRBD2. The germline CDR1 and CDR2 sequences are MNHEY and SVGAGI. The CDR3 loop spans 15 amino acids. Trimming at V came to 5 bases and at J to 1 base, leaving 2 bases not matched to a gene. CDR3 nucleotide sequence: TGTGCCAGCAGTAAACTAGCGGGATCCTACAATGAGCAGTTCTTC. Its protein is CASSKLAGSYNEQFF.

This clone was picked up a small number of times. The chain combines TRBV6-5 with TRBJ1-1; no reliable D call. Germline V gives CDR1 MNHEY, CDR2 SVGAGI. The V gene lost 10 bases and the J gene lost 4 bases, with 13 bases spanning the gap. The CDR3 totals 12 residues. For the CDR3, the DNA is TGTGCCATCGACCCTTGGGGCACTGAAGCTTTCTTT. As protein: CAIDPWGTEAFF.

J is TRBJ1-4 and V is TRBV5-1, with 9 bases lining up with TRBD1. The CDR3 consists of 17 residues. V was pared by 4 bases and J by 1 base, with 8 bases of the junction left unmatched. CDR1 and CDR2 from the germline V gene are SGHRS and YFSETQ. The CDR3 sequence: CASSPGQGVETNEKLFF. The CDR3 DNA reads TGCGCCAGCAGCCCGGGACAGGGAGTCGAAACTAATGAAAAACTGTTTTTT.

V and J are TRBV7-2 and TRBJ2-7; TRBD2 matches at 7 bases. The CDR3 runs 15 residues. V lost 5 bases, J lost 6 bases, and 13 bases stayed unmatched. The germline gives CDR1 SGHTA, CDR2 FQGNSA. The CDR3 DNA is TGTGCCAGCAGCCAGTCTAGCGGTACACTCTCCGAGCAGTACTTC. Translating gives CASSQSSGTLSEQYF.

J is TRBJ2-1 and V is TRBV6-5; either TRBD1 or TRBD2 may fit D (5 bases each). The CDR3 runs to 14 residues. Germline values: CDR1 MNHEY, CDR2 SVGAGI. Trimming removed 10 bases at V and 0 bases at J, with 13 bases between. In DNA, the CDR3 is TGTGCCACCTCCAGGGAGAGCTCCTACAATGAGCAGTTCTTC. Protein sequence: CATSRESSYNEQFF.

The chain combines TRBV29-1 with TRBJ2-1; 16 bases agree with TRBD2. Germline CDR1 reads SQVTM; CDR2 reads ANQGSEA. Trimming at V came to 7 bases and at J to 9 bases, leaving 3 bases not matched to a gene. This CDR3 region has 13 residues. The CDR3 loop is CSGGLAGGGEQFF. The CDR3 DNA is TGCAGCGGGGGACTAGCGGGAGGGGGTGAGCAGTTCTTC.